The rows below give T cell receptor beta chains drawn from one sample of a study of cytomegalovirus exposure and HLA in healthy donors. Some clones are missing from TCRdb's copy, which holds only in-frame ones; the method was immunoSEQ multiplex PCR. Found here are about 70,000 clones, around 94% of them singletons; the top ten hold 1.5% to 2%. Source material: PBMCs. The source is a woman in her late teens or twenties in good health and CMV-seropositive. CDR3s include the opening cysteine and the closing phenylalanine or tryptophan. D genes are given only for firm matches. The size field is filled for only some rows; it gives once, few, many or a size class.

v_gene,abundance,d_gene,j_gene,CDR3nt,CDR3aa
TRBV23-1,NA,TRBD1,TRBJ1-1,TGCGCCAGCGCCTCGGGACAGATAAACACTGAAGCTTTCTTT,CASASGQINTEAFF
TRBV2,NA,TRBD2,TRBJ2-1,TGTGCCAGCAGTGACGTACTAGCGGGGGGGCAGGGTGAGCAGTTCTTC,CASSDVLAGGQGEQFF
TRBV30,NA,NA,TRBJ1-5,TGTGCCTGGAGTTCCGGGACTTCGATGAGCCGCTCGAGGCAGCCCCAGCATTTT,CAWSSGTSMSRSRQPQHF
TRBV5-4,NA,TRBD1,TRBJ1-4,TGTGCCAGCAGCACCGACAGGGGGAAGACTAATGAAAAACTGTTTTTT,CASSTDRGKTNEKLFF
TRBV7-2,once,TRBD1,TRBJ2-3,TGTGCCAGCAGCTTAGCCGGACAGGGTAGCACAGATACGCAGTATTTT,CASSLAGQGSTDTQYF
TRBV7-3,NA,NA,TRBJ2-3,TGTGCCAGCAGCCTAGGGACTGTCGGGATAGATACGCAGTATTTT,CASSLGTVGIDTQYF
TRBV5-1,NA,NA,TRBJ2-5,TGCGCCAGCAGCTTGGCCGATAACCTCCGGGGAGAGACCCAGTACTTC,CASSLADNLRGETQYF
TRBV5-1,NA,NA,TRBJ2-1,TGCGCCAGCAGAGAGGGCGTGGGAGCGTTCTTC,CASREGVGAFF
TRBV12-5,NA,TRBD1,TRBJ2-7,TGTGCTAGTGGTTTGATCACCGGGACAGGCTGGTCGGAGCAGTACTTC,CASGLITGTGWSEQYF
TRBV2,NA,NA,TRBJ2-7,TGTGCCAGCAGTGAGAGGGAACTGCACTTC,CASSERELHF
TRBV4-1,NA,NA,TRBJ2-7,TGCGCCAGCAGCGCCGGAAGAGGCCACGAGCAGTACTTC,CASSAGRGHEQYF
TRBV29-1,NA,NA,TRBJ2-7,TGCAGCGTTAAGGGACACCAGACCTACGAGCAGTACTTC,CSVKGHQTYEQYF
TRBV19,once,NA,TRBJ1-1,TGTGCCAGTAGTGCAACCCTAGGCAGGGCCAACACTGAAGCTTTCTTT,CASSATLGRANTEAFF
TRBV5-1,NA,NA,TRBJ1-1,TGCGCCAGCAGCTTAGGGGCGACTGAGAACACTGAAGCTTTCTTT,CASSLGATENTEAFF
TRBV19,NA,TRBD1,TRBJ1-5,TGTGCCACTTCTCAGGCGGGACAGGGTAATCAGCCCCAGCATTTT,CATSQAGQGNQPQHF
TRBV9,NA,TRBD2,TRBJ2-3,TGTGCCAGCAGCGTAGGACTAGCGGGGACAGATACGCAGTATTTT,CASSVGLAGTDTQYF
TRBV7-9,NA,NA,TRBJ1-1,TGTGCCAGCAGCTGGGGGGGCCCAAGGGGATCTGAAGCTTTCTTT,CASSWGGPRGSEAFF
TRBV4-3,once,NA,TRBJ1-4,TGCGCCAGCAGCCAAGATCAGGGAACTAATGAAAAACTGTTTTTT,CASSQDQGTNEKLFF
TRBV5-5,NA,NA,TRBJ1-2,TGTGCCAGCAGCTCGGGGGAGGGGTATGGCTACACCTTC,CASSSGEGYGYTF
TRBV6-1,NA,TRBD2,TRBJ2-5,TGTGCCAGCAGAAAAGCGGGGGGGGGTCAAGAGACCCAGTACTTC,CASRKAGGGQETQYF
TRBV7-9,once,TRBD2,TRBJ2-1,TGTGCCAGCAGCTCTGCCGGGACTAGTGGTGAGCAGTTCTTC,CASSSAGTSGEQFF
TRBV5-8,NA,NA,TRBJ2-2,TGTGCCAGCAGCCCCTATTTAACCGGGGAGCTGTTTTTT,CASSPYLTGELFF
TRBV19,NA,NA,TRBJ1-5,TGTGCCAGTAGTACAGGGTTAATTCAGCCCCAGCATTTT,CASSTGLIQPQHF
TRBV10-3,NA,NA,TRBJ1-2,TGTGCCATCACCTCGGACGGAGGTAACTATGGCTACACCTTC,CAITSDGGNYGYTF
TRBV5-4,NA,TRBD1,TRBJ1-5,TGTGCCAGCAGCTTCGGCGGGGACAGGGGCATCAATCAGCCCCAGCATTTT,CASSFGGDRGINQPQHF
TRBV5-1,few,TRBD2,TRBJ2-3,TGCGCCAGCAGCCCGGGGGGGCAACTTAGCACAGATACGCAGTATTTT,CASSPGGQLSTDTQYF
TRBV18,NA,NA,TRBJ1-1,TGTGCCAGCTCACCATACGAACACCTGAACACTGAAGCTTTCTTT,CASSPYEHLNTEAFF
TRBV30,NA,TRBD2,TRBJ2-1,TGTGCCTGGCTTAGCGGGAGCTCTTACAATGAGCAGTTCTTC,CAWLSGSSYNEQFF
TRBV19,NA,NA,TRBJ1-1,TGTGCCAGTAGTATAGGATGGGGGGTCCCTGAAGCTTTCTTT,CASSIGWGVPEAFF
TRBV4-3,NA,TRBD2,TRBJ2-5,TGCGCCAGCAGCCAAGAGCGGGGGGGCCAAGAGACCCAGTACTTC,CASSQERGGQETQYF
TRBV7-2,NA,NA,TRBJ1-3,TGTGCCAGCAGCCCGAGTGCGACACTCTCTGGAAACACCATATATTTT,CASSPSATLSGNTIYF
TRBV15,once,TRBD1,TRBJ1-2,TGTGCCACCAGCTCCCATACAGGGGGTTATGGCTACACCTTC,CATSSHTGGYGYTF
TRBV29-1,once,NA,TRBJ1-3,TGCAGCGTCAGGGGATCTGGAAACACCATATATTTT,CSVRGSGNTIYF
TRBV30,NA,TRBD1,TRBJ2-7,TGTGCCTGGGGGACAGGGAGCAACGAGCAGTACTTC,CAWGTGSNEQYF
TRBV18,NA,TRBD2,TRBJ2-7,TGTGCCAGCTCACCGTTCGGGGGGTCTACCACCTACGAGCAGTACTTC,CASSPFGGSTTYEQYF
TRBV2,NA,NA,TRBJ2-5,TGTGCCAGCAGTGTGAGGGTTGGGGAGACCCAGTACTTC,CASSVRVGETQYF
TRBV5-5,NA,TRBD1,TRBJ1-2,TGTGCCAGCAGCTTGCCGGCAGGGGGGAGCTACACCTTC,CASSLPAGGSYTF
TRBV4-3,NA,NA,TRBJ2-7,TGCGCCAGCAGCCAAGATCCCCTTTCCTACGAGCAGTACTTC,CASSQDPLSYEQYF
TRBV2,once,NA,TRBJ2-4,TGTGCCAGCAGTGAAATAGGGGGGAGGGGCATTCAGTACTTC,CASSEIGGRGIQYF
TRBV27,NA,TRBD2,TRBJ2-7,TGTGCCAGCAGTTCCGGACTAGCGGGAGTTCCTTCCGAGCAGTACTTC,CASSSGLAGVPSEQYF
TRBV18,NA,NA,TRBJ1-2,TGTGCCAGCTCACCAGATGGACTCGACTATGGCTACACCTTC,CASSPDGLDYGYTF
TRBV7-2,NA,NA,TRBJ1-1,TGTGCCAGCAGCTTAGCCAGACAGCTGAACACTGAAGCTTTCTTT,CASSLARQLNTEAFF
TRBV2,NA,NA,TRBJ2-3,TGTGCCAGCGCAGTGATGTGGCGGTCAACAGATACGCAGTATTTT,CASAVMWRSTDTQYF
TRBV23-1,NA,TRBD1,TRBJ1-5,TGCGCCAGCAGTCCCAGGGCAGGGGGCTCGTATCAGCCCCAGCATTTT,CASSPRAGGSYQPQHF
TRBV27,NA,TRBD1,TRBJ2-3,TGTGCCAGCAGTTTAGAAGGGACAGCTAACCCCACAGATACGCAGTATTTT,CASSLEGTANPTDTQYF
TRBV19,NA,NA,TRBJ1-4,TGTGCCAGTAGTACCCCCCTCGGGCGGGCTAATGAAAAACTGTTTTTT,CASSTPLGRANEKLFF
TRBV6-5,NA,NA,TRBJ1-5,TGTGCCAGCAGTTACCATACAGGGAACAATCAGCCCCAGCATTTT,CASSYHTGNNQPQHF
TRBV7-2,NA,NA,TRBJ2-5,TGTGCCAGCAGCCGCGGGAATACCTTAACCCAAGAGACCCAGTACTTC,CASSRGNTLTQETQYF
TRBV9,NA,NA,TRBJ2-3,TGTGCCAGCACCCCCGGGGGGCTTTTAGATACGCAGTATTTT,CASTPGGLLDTQYF
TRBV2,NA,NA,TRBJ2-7,TGTGCCAGCAGTAGGAGACAGCCTTTTGACGAGCAGTACTTC,CASSRRQPFDEQYF
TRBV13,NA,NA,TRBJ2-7,TGTGCCAGCAGCTCCAGAGGTTCAGGGGCCTACGAGCAGTACTTC,CASSSRGSGAYEQYF
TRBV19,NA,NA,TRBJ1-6,TGTGCCAGTAGTACGGGGAGCTCCTATAATTCACCCCTCCACTTT,CASSTGSSYNSPLHF
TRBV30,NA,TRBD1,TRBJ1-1,TGTGCCTGGGCGGGACAGGGGGTTACTGAAGCTTTCTTT,CAWAGQGVTEAFF
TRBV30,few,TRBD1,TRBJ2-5,TGTGCCTGGAGGGCCAGGGGGCGAGAGACCCAGTACTTC,CAWRARGRETQYF
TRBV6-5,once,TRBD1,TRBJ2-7,TGTGCCAGCAGCCCCGGACAGGGAACTTCCTACGAGCAGTACTTC,CASSPGQGTSYEQYF